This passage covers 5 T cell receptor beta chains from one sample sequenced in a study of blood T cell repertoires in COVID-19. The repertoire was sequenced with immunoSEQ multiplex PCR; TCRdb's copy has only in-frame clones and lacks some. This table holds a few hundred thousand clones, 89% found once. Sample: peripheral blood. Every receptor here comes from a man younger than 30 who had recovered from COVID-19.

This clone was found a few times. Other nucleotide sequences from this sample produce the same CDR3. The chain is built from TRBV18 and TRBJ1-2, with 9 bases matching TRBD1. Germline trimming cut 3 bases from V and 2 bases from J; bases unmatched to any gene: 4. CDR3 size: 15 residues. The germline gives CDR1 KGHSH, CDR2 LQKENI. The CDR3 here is CASSPAGQGNYGYTF. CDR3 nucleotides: TGTGCCAGCTCACCGGCGGGACAGGGAAACTATGGCTACACCTTC.

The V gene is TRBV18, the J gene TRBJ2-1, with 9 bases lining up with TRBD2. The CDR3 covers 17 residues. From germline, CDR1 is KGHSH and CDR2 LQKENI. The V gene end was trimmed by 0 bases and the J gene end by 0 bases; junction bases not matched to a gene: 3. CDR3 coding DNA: TGTGCCAGCTCACCACCGGGCGGGGGGGCCTCCTACAATGAGCAGTTCTTC. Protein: CASSPPGGGASYNEQFF.

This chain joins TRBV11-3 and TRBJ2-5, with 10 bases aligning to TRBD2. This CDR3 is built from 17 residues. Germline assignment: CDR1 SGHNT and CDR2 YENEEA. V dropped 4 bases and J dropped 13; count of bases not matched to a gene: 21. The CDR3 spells CASSSEEREGQANSAYF. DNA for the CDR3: TGTGCCAGCAGCTCGGAGGAGCGGGAGGGCCAAGCGAATAGCGCGTACTTC.

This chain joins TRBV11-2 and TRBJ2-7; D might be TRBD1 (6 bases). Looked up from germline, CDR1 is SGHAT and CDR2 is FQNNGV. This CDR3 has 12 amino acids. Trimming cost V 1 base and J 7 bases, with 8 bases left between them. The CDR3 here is CASSLGTVEQYF. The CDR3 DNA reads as TGTGCCAGCAGCTTAGGGACAGTAGAGCAGTACTTC.

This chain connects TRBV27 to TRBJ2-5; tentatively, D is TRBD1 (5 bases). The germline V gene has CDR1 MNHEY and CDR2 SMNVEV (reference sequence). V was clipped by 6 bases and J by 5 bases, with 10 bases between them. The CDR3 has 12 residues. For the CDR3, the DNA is TGTGCCAGCAGAGGGGCAGGCGAGACCCAGTACTTC. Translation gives CASRGAGETQYF.